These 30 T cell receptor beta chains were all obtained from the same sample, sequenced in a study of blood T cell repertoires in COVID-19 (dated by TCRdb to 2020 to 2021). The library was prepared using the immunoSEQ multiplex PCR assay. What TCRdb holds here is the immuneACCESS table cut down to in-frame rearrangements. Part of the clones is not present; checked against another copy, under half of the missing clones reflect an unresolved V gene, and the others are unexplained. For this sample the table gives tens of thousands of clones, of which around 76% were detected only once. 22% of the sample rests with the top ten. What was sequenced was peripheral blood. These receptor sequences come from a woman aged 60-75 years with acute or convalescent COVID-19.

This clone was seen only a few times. CDR3 DNA: TGTGCCAGCAGCCCCGACGGAGAATATGGCTACACCTTC. This translates into CASSPDGEYGYTF. The chain links TRBV7-9 to TRBJ1-2, with D unresolved. Deletions cut 5 bases from V and 5 bases from J, with 12 bases between. The CDR3 runs to 13 residues. Germline loops: CDR1 SEHNR, CDR2 FQNEAQ (reference sequence). Full variable domain (remainder filled in from reference TRBV7-9 and TRBJ1-2): DTGVSQNPRHKITKRGQNVTFRCDPISEHNRLYWYRQTLGQGPEFLTYFQNEAQLEKSRLLSDRFSAERPKGSFSTLEIQRTEQGDSAMYLCASSPDGEYGYTFGSGTRLTVV.

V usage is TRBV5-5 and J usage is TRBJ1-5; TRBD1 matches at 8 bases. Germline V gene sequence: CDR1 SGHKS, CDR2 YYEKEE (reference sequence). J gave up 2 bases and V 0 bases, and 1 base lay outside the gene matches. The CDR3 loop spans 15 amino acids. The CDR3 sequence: CASSLVDRGNQPQHF. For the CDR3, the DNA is TGTGCCAGCAGCTTGGTGGACAGGGGCAATCAGCCCCAGCATTTT.

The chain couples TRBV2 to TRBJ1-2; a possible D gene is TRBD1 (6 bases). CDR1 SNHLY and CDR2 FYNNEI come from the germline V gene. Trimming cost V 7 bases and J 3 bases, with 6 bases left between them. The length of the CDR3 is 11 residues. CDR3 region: CASTGDYGYTF. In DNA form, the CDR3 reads TGTGCCAGCACAGGGGACTATGGCTACACCTTC. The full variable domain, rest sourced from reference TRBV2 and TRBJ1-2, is EPEVTQTPSHQVTQMGQEVILRCVPISNHLYFYWYRQILGQKVEFLVSFYNNEISEKSEIFDDQFSVERPDGSNFTLKIRSTKLEDSAMYFCASTGDYGYTFGSGTRLTVV.

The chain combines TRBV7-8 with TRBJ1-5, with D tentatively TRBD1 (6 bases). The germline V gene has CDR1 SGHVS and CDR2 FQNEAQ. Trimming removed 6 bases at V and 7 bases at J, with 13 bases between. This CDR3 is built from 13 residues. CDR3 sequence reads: CASSHPGEQPQHF. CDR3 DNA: TGTGCCAGCAGTCATCCAGGGGAACAGCCCCAGCATTTT.

CDR3 sequence reads: CASSPEGQGPVNIQYF. The CDR3 region has the DNA TGCGCCAGCAGCCCCGAGGGGCAGGGGCCGGTAAACATTCAGTACTTC. The chain links TRBV5-1 to TRBJ2-4, with a tentative D call TRBD1 (6 bases). V was clipped by 4 bases and J by 6 bases, with 20 bases between them. CDR3 length: 16 residues. Per the germline V gene, CDR1 is SGHRS and CDR2 is YFSETQ. The variable domain in full, with the rest retrieved from reference TRBV5-1 and TRBJ2-4, is KAGVTQTPRYLIKTRGQQVTLSCSPISGHRSVSWYQQTPGQGLQFLFEYFSETQRNKGNFPGRFSGRQFSNSRSEMNVSTLELGDSALYLCASSPEGQGPVNIQYFGAGTRLSVL.

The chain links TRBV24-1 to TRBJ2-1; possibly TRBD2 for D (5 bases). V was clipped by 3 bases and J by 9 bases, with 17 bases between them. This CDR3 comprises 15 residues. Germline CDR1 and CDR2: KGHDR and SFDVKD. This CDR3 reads CATSDHTRGWSEQFF. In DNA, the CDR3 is TGTGCCACCAGTGATCACACACGGGGATGGAGTGAGCAGTTCTTC.

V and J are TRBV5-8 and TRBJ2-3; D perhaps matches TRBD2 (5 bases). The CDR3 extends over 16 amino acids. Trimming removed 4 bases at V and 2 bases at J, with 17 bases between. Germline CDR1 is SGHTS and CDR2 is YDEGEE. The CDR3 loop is CASSQTGFLPTDTQYF. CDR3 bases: TGTGCCAGCAGCCAAACGGGGTTCCTTCCCACAGATACGCAGTATTTT.

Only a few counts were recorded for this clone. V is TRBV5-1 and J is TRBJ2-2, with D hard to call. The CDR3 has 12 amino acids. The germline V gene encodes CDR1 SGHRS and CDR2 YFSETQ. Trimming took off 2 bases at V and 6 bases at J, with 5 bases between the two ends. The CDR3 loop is CASSFPAGELFF. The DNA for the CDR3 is TGCGCCAGCAGCTTCCCCGCCGGGGAGCTGTTTTTT.

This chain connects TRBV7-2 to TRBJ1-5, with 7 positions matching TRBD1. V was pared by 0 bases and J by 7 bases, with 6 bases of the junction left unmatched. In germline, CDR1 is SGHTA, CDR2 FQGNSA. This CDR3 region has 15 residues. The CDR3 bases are TGTGCCAGCAGCTTAGCCACAGGGGCAGGCCAGCCCCAGCATTTT. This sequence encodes CASSLATGAGQPQHF.

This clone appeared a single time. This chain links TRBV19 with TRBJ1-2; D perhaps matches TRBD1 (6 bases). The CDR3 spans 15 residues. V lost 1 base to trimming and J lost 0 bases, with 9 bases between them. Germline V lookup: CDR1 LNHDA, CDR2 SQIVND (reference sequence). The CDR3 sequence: CASSIGGGANYGYTF. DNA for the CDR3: TGTGCCAGTAGTATAGGAGGGGGAGCTAACTATGGCTACACCTTC.

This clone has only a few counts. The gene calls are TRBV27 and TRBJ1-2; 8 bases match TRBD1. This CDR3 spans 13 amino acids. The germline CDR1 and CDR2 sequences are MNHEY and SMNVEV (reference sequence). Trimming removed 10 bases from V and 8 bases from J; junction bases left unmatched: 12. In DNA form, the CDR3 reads TGTGCCACCTCCCGAGGACAGGGAAGCGGCTACACCTTC. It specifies CATSRGQGSGYTF.

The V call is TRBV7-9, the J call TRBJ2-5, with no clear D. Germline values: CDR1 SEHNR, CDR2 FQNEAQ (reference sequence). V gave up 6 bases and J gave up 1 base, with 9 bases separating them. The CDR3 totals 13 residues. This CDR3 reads CASSLRFQETQYF. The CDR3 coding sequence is TGTGCCAGCAGTCTGAGGTTCCAAGAGACCCAGTACTTC.

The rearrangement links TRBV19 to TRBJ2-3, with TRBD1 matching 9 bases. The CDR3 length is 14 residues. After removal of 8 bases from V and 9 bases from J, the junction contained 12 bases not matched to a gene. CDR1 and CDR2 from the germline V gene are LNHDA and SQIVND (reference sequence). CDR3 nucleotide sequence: TGTGCCAGTGCCCCGGGACAGGGCCCCATCACGCAGTATTTT. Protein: CASAPGQGPITQYF.

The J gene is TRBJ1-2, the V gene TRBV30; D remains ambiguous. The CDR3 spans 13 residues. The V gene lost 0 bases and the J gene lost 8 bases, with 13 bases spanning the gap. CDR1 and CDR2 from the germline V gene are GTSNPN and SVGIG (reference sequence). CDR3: CAWSVPPSYGYTF. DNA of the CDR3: TGTGCCTGGAGTGTACCACCGAGCTACGGCTACACCTTC.

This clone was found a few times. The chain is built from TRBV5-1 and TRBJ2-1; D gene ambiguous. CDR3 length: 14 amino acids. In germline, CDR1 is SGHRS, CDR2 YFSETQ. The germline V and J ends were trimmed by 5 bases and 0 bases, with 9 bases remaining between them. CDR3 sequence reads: CASRPGSSYNEQFF. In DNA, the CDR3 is TGCGCCAGCAGGCCAGGCAGCTCCTACAATGAGCAGTTCTTC.

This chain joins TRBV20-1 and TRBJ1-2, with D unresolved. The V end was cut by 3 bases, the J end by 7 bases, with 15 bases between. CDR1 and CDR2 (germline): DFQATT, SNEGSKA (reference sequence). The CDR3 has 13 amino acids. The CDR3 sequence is CSASLLEEVGYTF. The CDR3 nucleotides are TGCAGTGCTAGTTTATTGGAGGAGGTTGGCTACACCTTC.

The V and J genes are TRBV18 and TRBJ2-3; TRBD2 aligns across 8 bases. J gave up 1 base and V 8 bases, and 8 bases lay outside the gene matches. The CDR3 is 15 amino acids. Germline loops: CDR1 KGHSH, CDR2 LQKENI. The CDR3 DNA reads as TGTGCCAGCACACAGACGCGGGGGGGCACAGATACGCAGTATTTT. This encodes CASTQTRGGTDTQYF.

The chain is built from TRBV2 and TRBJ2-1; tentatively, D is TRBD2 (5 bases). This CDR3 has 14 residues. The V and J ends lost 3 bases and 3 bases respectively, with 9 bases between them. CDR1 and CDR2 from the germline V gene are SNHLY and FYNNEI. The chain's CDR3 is CASSDVRGYNEQFF. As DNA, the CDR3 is TGTGCCAGCAGTGACGTCCGGGGCTACAATGAGCAGTTCTTC.

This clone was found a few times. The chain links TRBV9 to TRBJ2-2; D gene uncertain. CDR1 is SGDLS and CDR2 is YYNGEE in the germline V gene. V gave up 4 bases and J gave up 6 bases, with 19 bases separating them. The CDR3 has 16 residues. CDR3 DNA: TGTGCCAGCAGCACGTACCTCGTGGGCGACCCCGGGGAGCTGTTTTTT. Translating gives CASSTYLVGDPGELFF.

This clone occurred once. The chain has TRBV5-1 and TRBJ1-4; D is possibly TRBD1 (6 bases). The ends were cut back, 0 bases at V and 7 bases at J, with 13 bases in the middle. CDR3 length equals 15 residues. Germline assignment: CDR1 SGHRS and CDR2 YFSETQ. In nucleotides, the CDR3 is TGCGCCAGCAGCTTGGTGGGGGCGGAAGGTGAAAAACTGTTTTTT. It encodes CASSLVGAEGEKLFF.

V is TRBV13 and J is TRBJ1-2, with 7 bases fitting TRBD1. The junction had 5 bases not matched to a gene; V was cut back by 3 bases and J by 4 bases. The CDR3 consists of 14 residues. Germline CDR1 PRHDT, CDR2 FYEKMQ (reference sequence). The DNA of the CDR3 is TGTGCCAGCAGCTTCTGGGACAGTCCCTATGGCTACACCTTC. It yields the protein CASSFWDSPYGYTF.

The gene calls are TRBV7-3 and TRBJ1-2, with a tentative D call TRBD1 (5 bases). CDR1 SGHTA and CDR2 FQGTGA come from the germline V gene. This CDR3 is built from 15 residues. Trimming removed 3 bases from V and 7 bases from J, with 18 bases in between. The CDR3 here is CASSLIGAPTSGYTF. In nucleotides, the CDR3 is TGTGCCAGCAGCTTGATTGGGGCCCCGACGTCTGGCTACACCTTC.

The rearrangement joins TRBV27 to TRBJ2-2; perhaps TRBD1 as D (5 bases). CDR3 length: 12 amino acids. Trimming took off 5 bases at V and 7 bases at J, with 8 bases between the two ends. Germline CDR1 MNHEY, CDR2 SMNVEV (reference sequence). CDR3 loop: CASSAQGGELFF. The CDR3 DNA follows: TGTGCCAGCAGTGCCCAGGGCGGGGAGCTGTTTTTT.

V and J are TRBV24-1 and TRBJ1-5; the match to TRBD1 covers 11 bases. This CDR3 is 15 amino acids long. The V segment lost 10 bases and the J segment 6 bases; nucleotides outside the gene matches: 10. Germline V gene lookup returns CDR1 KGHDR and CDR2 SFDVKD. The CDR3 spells CATQPGQGESQPQHF. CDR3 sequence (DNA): TGTGCCACTCAACCGGGACAGGGGGAGAGTCAGCCCCAGCATTTT.

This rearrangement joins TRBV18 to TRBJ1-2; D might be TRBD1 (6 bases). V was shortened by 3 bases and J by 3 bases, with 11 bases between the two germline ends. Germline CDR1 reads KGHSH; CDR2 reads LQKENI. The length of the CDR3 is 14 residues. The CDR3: CASSPSGAYYGYTF. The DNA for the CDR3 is TGTGCCAGCTCACCGTCAGGGGCCTACTATGGCTACACCTTC.

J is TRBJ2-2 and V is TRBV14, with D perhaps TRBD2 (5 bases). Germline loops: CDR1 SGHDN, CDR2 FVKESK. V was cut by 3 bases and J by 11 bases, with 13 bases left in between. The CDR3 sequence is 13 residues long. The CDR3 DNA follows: TGTGCCAGCAGCCATCAAGGAGGCGGCGAGCTGTTTTTT. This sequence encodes CASSHQGGGELFF.

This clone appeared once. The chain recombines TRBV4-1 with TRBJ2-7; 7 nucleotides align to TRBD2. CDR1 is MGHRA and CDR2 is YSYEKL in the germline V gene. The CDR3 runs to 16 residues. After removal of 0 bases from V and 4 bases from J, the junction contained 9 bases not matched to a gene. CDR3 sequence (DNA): TGCGCCAGCAGCCAAGATCTTTCCAGCGGGGCTTACGAGCAGTACTTC. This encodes CASSQDLSSGAYEQYF.

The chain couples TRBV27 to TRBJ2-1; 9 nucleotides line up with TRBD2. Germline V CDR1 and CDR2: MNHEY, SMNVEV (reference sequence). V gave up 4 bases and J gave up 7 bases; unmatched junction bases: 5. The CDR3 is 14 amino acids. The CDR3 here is CASSSSGGRNEQFF. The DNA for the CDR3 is TGTGCCAGCAGTTCCAGCGGGGGGAGGAATGAGCAGTTCTTC.

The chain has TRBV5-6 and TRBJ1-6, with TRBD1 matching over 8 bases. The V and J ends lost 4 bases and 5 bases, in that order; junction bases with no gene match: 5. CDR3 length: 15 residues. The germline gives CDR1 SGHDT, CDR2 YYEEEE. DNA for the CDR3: TGTGCCAGCAGCATCAGGGGGCTTAATAATTCACCCCTCCACTTT. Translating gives CASSIRGLNNSPLHF.

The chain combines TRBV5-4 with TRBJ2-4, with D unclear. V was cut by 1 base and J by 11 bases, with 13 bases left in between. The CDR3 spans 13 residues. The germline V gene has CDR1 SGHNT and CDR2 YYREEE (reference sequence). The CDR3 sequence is CASSLRTNPVQYF. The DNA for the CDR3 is TGTGCCAGCAGCTTGCGCACGAACCCAGTTCAGTACTTC.